The sequence of this TCR beta chain was determined in a study of blood T cell repertoires in COVID-19. In the study overall: The samples span acute and convalescent COVID-19 from the United States, Italy and Spain. Nucleic acid was either cDNA or gDNA, and it came from T cells, B-cell-depleted T cells, or PBMCs.

In the original workflow: Reference gene primers were amplified, and this amplification served to estimate nucleated cell counts. The protocol was immunoSEQ multiplex PCR, while the TCRdb copy is restricted to in-frame clones and leaves out a portion. For V, J and clone size, that table is used; D and trimming come from the DNA. The sample lists more than 110,000 clones; approximately 85% were seen once. Trimming cost V 0 bases and J 1 base, with 4 bases left between them. The CDR3 length is 14 residues. Germline V gives CDR1 SEHNR, CDR2 FQNEAQ (reference sequence). This sequence originates from a man aged 45 to 65 with acute or convalescent COVID-19. The rearrangement joins TRBV7-9 to TRBJ1-5; D is uncertain. Sequenced: peripheral blood. The CDR3 region has the DNA TGTGCCAGCAGCTTAGCCCAGAGCAATCAGCCCCAGCATTTT. It specifies CASSLAQSNQPQHF.